These T cell receptor beta chains were read from a single sample in a study of T-cell reconstitution after alpha-beta-depleted transplantation in children. TCRdb analysed the PCR reads with MiXCR anew, one entry per CDR3 protein. Seen here are roughly 100,000 distinct CDR3 sequences, 7.5% to 9% observed once, and the top ten hold around 17%. Sequenced material: PBMCs, taken before TCRalphabeta/CD19-depleted stem cell transplant. The source is a boy between 2 and 10 years old with acute lymphoblastic leukemia, due to receive a stem cell transplant. CDR3s include the opening cysteine and the closing phenylalanine or tryptophan. The D gene is left open where the match is weak. The listing skips clone size in some rows; elsewhere it reads once, few, many or a size class.

cdr3_nt cdr3_aa v_call clone_size d_call j_call
TGTGCCAGCAGGCCTGGGGCTAGCGGGGGGGTTAACATTCAGTACTTC CASRPGASGGVNIQYF TRBV6-1 . TRBD2 TRBJ2-4
TGTGCCAGCAGCTTAGGAGCGGGGGTGCAAGAGACCCAGTACTTC CASSLGAGVQETQYF TRBV7-4 many TRBD2 TRBJ2-5
TGTGCCAGCACTTTTTCACCTGGGACGTGCTACACCTTC CASTFSPGTCYTF TRBV12-3/TRBV12-4 . . TRBJ1-2
TGTGCCAGCAGCGTAAATGACTTTGGGTCTGACAATGAGCAGTTCTTC CASSVNDFGSDNEQFF TRBV9 many . TRBJ2-1
TGCGCCAGCAGCTCTCCCGGACTAGCGATAACGCAGTATTTT CASSSPGLAITQYF TRBV5-1 . TRBD2 TRBJ2-3
TGTGCCATCAGTGAGTCGATCGGGACTGGAAACACCATATATTTT CAISESIGTGNTIYF TRBV10-3 few . TRBJ1-3
TGTGCCAGCAGTTACTCAAGGCCGGGACTAGCCCCCTACGAGCAGTACTTC CASSYSRPGLAPYEQYF TRBV6-5 few TRBD2 TRBJ2-7
TGTGCCAGCAGCCCCACAACGAACATCTACAATGAGCAGTTCTTC CASSPTTNIYNEQFF TRBV14 few . TRBJ2-1
TGCGCCAGCAGCGTGGACAGGGGAGGAACCGGGGAGCTGTTTTTT CASSVDRGGTGELFF TRBV5-1 many TRBD1 TRBJ2-2
TGCAGTGCTAGAGCAGTAACAGGGGCCTACGAGCAGTACTTC CSARAVTGAYEQYF TRBV20-1 . TRBD1 TRBJ2-7
TGTGCCAGCAGCTTAGCCAGGAGCTCCTACAATGAGCAGTTCTTC CASSLARSSYNEQFF TRBV7-2 many . TRBJ2-1
TGTGCCAGCAGTTCAGCAACTAATGAAAAACTGTTTTTT CASSSATNEKLFF TRBV28 few . TRBJ1-4
TGTGCCAGCAGTTACAGGGCCGTAGATACGCAGTATTTT CASSYRAVDTQYF TRBV27 many . TRBJ2-3
TGCGCCAGCAGCCACAGTCCCGGGACAGGGTCAGAGACCCAGTACTTC CASSHSPGTGSETQYF TRBV5-1 many TRBD1 TRBJ2-5
TGCAGTGTTAGGGGCCATGGGGAGGGCCGGTCGCGGAACACCGGGGAGCTGTTTTTT CSVRGHGEGRSRNTGELFF TRBV20-1 . TRBD2 TRBJ2-2
TGCAGTGCTAGAGATGTGGAGGGGAGGGGGACCCAGTACTTC CSARDVEGRGTQYF TRBV20-1 many TRBD2 TRBJ2-5
TGTGCCAGCAGTTTGACAACAGGGTCCTATGGCTACACCTTC CASSLTTGSYGYTF TRBV28 many . TRBJ1-2
TGTGCCAGCAGCCATGCCCTAACAGGCGAGCAGTACTTC CASSHALTGEQYF TRBV14 many . TRBJ2-7
TGCGCCAGCAGCTTCCCTAGCGGGGGGGCCACAGATACGCAGTATTTT CASSFPSGGATDTQYF TRBV5-1 many TRBD2 TRBJ2-3
TGTGCCAGCAGCCAGGGACTAGTAGGAGATACGCAGTATTTT CASSQGLVGDTQYF TRBV4-2 . TRBD2 TRBJ2-3
TGTGCCAGCAGTTCCTATAGCAATCAGCCCCAGCATTTT CASSSYSNQPQHF TRBV6-5 many . TRBJ1-5
TGTGCCAGCTCTCAATTACTAGCGGAGACTGACGAGCAGTACTTC CASSQLLAETDEQYF TRBV6-1 many TRBD2 TRBJ2-7
TGTGCCACCAGCGGACTCTACAATGAGCAGTTCTTC CATSGLYNEQFF TRBV15 . . TRBJ2-1
TGTGCCAGCAGTTCCCTGAACTATGGCTACACCTTC CASSSLNYGYTF TRBV28 few . TRBJ1-2
TGCGCCAGCAGCTTGTCATCAGGGGGCGAAGAGACCCAGTACTTC CASSLSSGGEETQYF TRBV5-1 few TRBD1 TRBJ2-5
TGTGCCAGCAGCCAAGATTATATGGAGGGGGCCTACGAGCAGTACTTC CASSQDYMEGAYEQYF TRBV4-2 . . TRBJ2-7
TGTGCCAGCAGTCGGGGGTTGGCGGAGCAGTTCTTC CASSRGLAEQFF TRBV7-2 few . TRBJ2-1
TGTGCCAGCTCAGAAACCGGGACAGGAAATGAAAAACTGTTTTTT CASSETGTGNEKLFF TRBV6-5 many TRBD1 TRBJ1-4
TGTGCCAGCGGGCCTAAGCCCCAGCATTTT CASGPKPQHF TRBV28 few . TRBJ1-5
TGTGCCAGCAGCCAAGATCCTTATAGGGGGTCTACTTTCTTT CASSQDPYRGSTFF TRBV14 . . TRBJ1-1
TGCAGCGTTGAAGATCCCAGCGGGGGATACCAAGAGACCCAGTACTTC CSVEDPSGGYQETQYF TRBV29-1 many TRBD2 TRBJ2-5
TGTGCCAGCTCACCAACTAGCGGGGGGTACGAGCAGTACTTC CASSPTSGGYEQYF TRBV18 . TRBD2 TRBJ2-7
TGTGCCACCAGCCCCCGTTTGAGACAGGGGAGTCACGAGCAGTACTTC CATSPRLRQGSHEQYF TRBV15 many TRBD1 TRBJ2-7
TGTGCCAGCAGCTTAGGACTAGCGGGGGTTAATGAGCAGTTCTTC CASSLGLAGVNEQFF TRBV7-6 many TRBD2 TRBJ2-1
TGCGCCAGCACCTTTGGGCGCAATGAGCAGTTCTTC CASTFGRNEQFF TRBV5-1 many . TRBJ2-1
TGTGCCAGCAGCTTAGCGGGGGCCCAAAATTCACCCCTCCACTTT CASSLAGAQNSPLHF TRBV7-2 few . TRBJ1-6
TGTGCCAGCAGCTTACTGTTACTAGCGGGGGGTCACAATGAGCAGTTCTTC CASSLLLLAGGHNEQFF TRBV7-2 few TRBD2 TRBJ2-1
TGTGCCAGCAGTCCCGGGTTTCTCTCAGATACGCAGTATTTT CASSPGFLSDTQYF TRBV12-3/TRBV12-4 many . TRBJ2-3
TGTGCCAGCAGCTTCGTGAGCTCGGGACGGGGGAGAGGGGAGACCCAGTACTTC CASSFVSSGRGRGETQYF TRBV7-2 few . TRBJ2-5